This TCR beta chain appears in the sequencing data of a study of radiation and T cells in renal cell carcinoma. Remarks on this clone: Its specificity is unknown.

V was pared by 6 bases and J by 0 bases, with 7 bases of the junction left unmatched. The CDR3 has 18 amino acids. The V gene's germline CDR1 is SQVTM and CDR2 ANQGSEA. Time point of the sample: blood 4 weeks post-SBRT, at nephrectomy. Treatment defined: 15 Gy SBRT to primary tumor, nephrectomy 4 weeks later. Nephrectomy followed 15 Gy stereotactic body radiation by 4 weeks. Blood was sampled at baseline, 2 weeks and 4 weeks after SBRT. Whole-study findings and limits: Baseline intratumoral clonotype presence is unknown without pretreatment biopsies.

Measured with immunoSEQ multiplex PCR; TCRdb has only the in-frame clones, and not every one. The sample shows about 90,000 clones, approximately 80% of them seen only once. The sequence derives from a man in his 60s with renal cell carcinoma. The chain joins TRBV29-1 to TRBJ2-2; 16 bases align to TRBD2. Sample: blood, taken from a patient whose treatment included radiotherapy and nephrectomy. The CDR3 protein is CSVVAGTSGRANTGELFF. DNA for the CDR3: TGCAGCGTAGTGGCCGGGACTAGCGGGAGGGCGAACACCGGGGAGCTGTTTTTT.